The 23 T cell receptor beta chains below all came from one sample that was sequenced in a study of blood T cell repertoires in COVID-19. Repertoires were generated with immunoSEQ multiplex PCR, while TCRdb's copy carries only in-frame clones and drops some. The table lists about 380,000 clones, about 87% of them singletons. The sequencing input was PBMCs or T cells enriched from blood (not recorded which). These receptors were collected from a man aged 30-40 years who had recovered from COVID-19.

The chain couples TRBV9 to TRBJ1-2, with TRBD1 matching over 7 bases. V gave up 4 bases and J gave up 4 bases; unmatched junction bases: 7. Per germline, CDR1 SGDLS and CDR2 YYNGEE. The CDR3 loop spans 14 amino acids. This CDR3 is CASSPRDSSYGYTF. The CDR3 DNA follows: TGTGCCAGCAGCCCCCGGGACAGTAGCTATGGCTACACCTTC. The variable domain in full, with the rest retrieved from reference TRBV9 and TRBJ1-2, is DSGVTQTPKHLITATGQRVTLRCSPRSGDLSVYWYQQSLDQGLQFLIQYYNGEERAKGNILERFSAQQFPDLHSELNLSSLELGDSALYFCASSPRDSSYGYTFGSGTRLTVV.

This clone was picked up one time. The CDR3 DNA is TGTGCTAGTGGTTTTGCAGGGGCGGGAAACACCATATATTTT. Its translation: CASGFAGAGNTIYF. The chain is built from TRBV12-5 and TRBJ1-3; a possible D gene is TRBD1 (6 bases). The CDR3 sequence is 14 residues long. Trimming took off 3 bases at V and 4 bases at J, with 10 bases between the two ends. Germline V gives CDR1 LGHNT, CDR2 FRNRAP. The variable domain in full, completed from reference TRBV12-5 and TRBJ1-3, reads DARVTQTPRHKVTEMGQEVTMRCQPILGHNTVFWYRQTMMQGLELLAYFRNRAPLDDSGMPKDRFSAEMPDATLATLKIQPSEPRDSAVYFCASGFAGAGNTIYFGEGSWLTVV.

This clone was counted a few times. The chain combines TRBV4-1 with TRBJ1-2, with 12 nucleotides matching TRBD1. The germline CDR1 and CDR2 sequences are MGHRA and YSYEKL. This CDR3 comprises 14 residues. The V segment lost 3 bases and the J segment 8 bases; nucleotides outside the gene matches: 4. The CDR3 DNA is TGCGCCAGCAGCCACGGGACAGGGGGCGGAGGCTACACCTTC. Encoded protein: CASSHGTGGGGYTF.

This chain uses TRBV27 with TRBJ2-6, with TRBD2 identical over 10 bases. Trimming removed 0 bases from V and 3 bases from J; junction bases left unmatched: 8. Germline-derived CDR1 and CDR2 are MNHEY and SMNVEV (reference sequence). This CDR3 is 19 amino acids long. The CDR3 nucleotides read TGTGCCAGCAGTTTATCGCCCAGCGGGGGGGCCTTTGGGGCCAACGTCCTGACTTTC. It is translated as CASSLSPSGGAFGANVLTF. The full variable domain, rest sourced from reference TRBV27 and TRBJ2-6, is EAQVTQNPRYLITVTGKKLTVTCSQNMNHEYMSWYRQDPGLGLRQIYYSMNVEVTDKGDVPEGYKVSRKEKRNFPLILESPSPNQTSLYFCASSLSPSGGAFGANVLTFGAGSRLTVL.

The chain employs TRBV10-3 and TRBJ1-1; weak D call: TRBD1 (5 bases). Trimming removed 8 bases from V and 1 base from J, with 8 bases in between. Germline V gene sequence: CDR1 ENHRY, CDR2 SYGVKD. The CDR3 covers 12 residues. The CDR3 reads CAIGQSNTEAFF. The DNA for the CDR3 is TGTGCCATCGGACAATCGAACACTGAAGCTTTCTTT.

The chain is built from TRBV19 and TRBJ2-7, with 14 bases aligning to TRBD2. CDR1 and CDR2 from the germline V gene are LNHDA and SQIVND (reference sequence). Trimming removed 4 bases from V and 0 bases from J; junction bases left unmatched: 2. This CDR3 is 16 amino acids long. Written as DNA, the CDR3 is TGTGCCAGTAGTAAGGGACTAGCGGGGGACTCCTACGAGCAGTACTTC. Amino acid sequence: CASSKGLAGDSYEQYF.

This clone showed up just a few times. Different DNA sequences within this sample yield the same CDR3. The V call is TRBV18, the J call TRBJ1-2; D perhaps matches TRBD1 (5 bases). CDR3 length: 12 amino acids. CDR1 KGHSH and CDR2 LQKENI come from the germline V gene. V gave up 2 bases and J gave up 4 bases, with 5 bases separating them. DNA for the CDR3: TGTGCCAGCTCACCAGACAGCTATGGCTACACCTTC. Translating it yields CASSPDSYGYTF.

The V call is TRBV28, the J call TRBJ2-7; the match to TRBD1 covers 7 bases. CDR3 length: 15 residues. Germline CDR1 is MDHEN and CDR2 is SYDVKM. With 8 bases clipped from V and 5 bases from J, the junction kept 15 bases outside the gene matches. CDR3 loop: CASLRVRQGWDEQYF. The CDR3 nucleotides are TGTGCCAGCCTCCGCGTGCGACAGGGATGGGACGAGCAGTACTTC. Filled out from reference TRBV28 and TRBJ2-7, the complete variable domain reads DVKVTQSSRYLVKRTGEKVFLECVQDMDHENMFWYRQDPGLGLRLIYFSYDVKMKEKGDIPEGYSVSREKKERFSLILESASTNQTSMYLCASLRVRQGWDEQYFGPGTRLTVT.

The chain combines TRBV5-5 with TRBJ2-3, with D hard to call. Trimming took 4 bases from V and 8 from J, leaving 14 bases between them. The germline gives CDR1 SGHKS, CDR2 YYEKEE (reference sequence). This CDR3 region has 13 residues. The CDR3 nucleotides are TGTGCCAGCAGCCTTGACGGAGTAGGTACGCAGTATTTT. Its protein is CASSLDGVGTQYF.

With respect to this clone: The junction does not match germline at one end; this may be a read error. The chain uses TRBV6-5 and TRBJ1-3; no reliable D call. The CDR3 length is 14 residues. Germline-derived CDR1 and CDR2 are MNHEY and SVGAGI. DNA of the CDR3: TGTGCCAGCAGTTCCCTTTCGCAGGAATCGGGGAAGTCTTTT. Amino acid sequence: CASSSLSQESGKSF.

The chain has TRBV30 and TRBJ1-6; no definite D call. Germline CDR1 GTSNPN, CDR2 SVGIG (reference sequence). V lost 6 bases and J lost 3, with 9 bases in between. CDR3 length: 13 residues. Here the CDR3 DNA reads TGTGCCTGCACAGACCTCTATAATTCACCCCTCCACTTT. Encoded protein: CACTDLYNSPLHF.

The chain carries TRBV2 and TRBJ2-1; 7 bases fit TRBD2. Germline V gene data show CDR1 as SNHLY and CDR2 as FYNNEI. Germline trimming cut 7 bases from V and 10 bases from J; bases unmatched to any gene: 7. The CDR3 runs to 12 residues. The CDR3 nucleotides are TGTGCCAGCAATCCCAGCGGGGTGGAGCAGTTCTTC. Residues: CASNPSGVEQFF.

The chain is built from TRBV10-3 and TRBJ2-7; the match to TRBD1 covers 7 bases. Per germline, CDR1 ENHRY and CDR2 SYGVKD. The V segment lost 4 bases and the J segment 6 bases; nucleotides outside the gene matches: 9. The CDR3 covers 14 residues. The CDR3 region has the DNA TGTGCCATCAGTGTGCAGGGGGATACTAGCGAGCAGTACTTC. Protein: CAISVQGDTSEQYF.

J is TRBJ1-1 and V is TRBV4-3; the D is unclear. The ends were cut back, 0 bases at V and 1 base at J, with 9 bases in the middle. CDR1 and CDR2 from the germline V gene are LGHNA and YSLEER. The CDR3 contains 15 residues. DNA for the CDR3: TGCGCCAGCAGCCAAGAGGGTACGGGGAACACTGAAGCTTTCTTT. It codes for CASSQEGTGNTEAFF.

J is TRBJ2-4 and V is TRBV6-1, with TRBD1 identical over 8 bases. This CDR3 region has 18 residues. Unmatched junction bases numbered 14, after V lost 3 bases and J lost 4 bases. Germline CDR1 and CDR2: MNHNS and SASEGT. The CDR3 bases are TGTGCCAGCAGTGATCAGGGGGCGAGAGGCCGAGCTAAAAACATTCAGTACTTC. Amino acid sequence: CASSDQGARGRAKNIQYF.

This clone was seen a single time. The chain carries TRBV4-1 and TRBJ1-1; 7 positions match TRBD1. Trimming cost V 4 bases and J 3 bases; bases outside gene matches: 8. CDR3 size: 15 residues. Germline CDR1 is MGHRA and CDR2 is YSYEKL. CDR3: CASSRGQPFDTEAFF. CDR3 sequence (DNA): TGCGCCAGCAGCCGGGGACAGCCGTTTGACACTGAAGCTTTCTTT.

The V gene is TRBV5-6, the J gene TRBJ2-1; 8 bases map to TRBD1. V trimming: 7 bases; J trimming: 9 bases; junction bases outside the gene matches: 9. Per germline, CDR1 SGHDT and CDR2 YYEEEE. The length of the CDR3 is 13 residues. The CDR3 DNA is TGTGCCAGCCGGTTGGCAGGGGGCATTGAGCAGTTCTTC. Translating it yields CASRLAGGIEQFF.

This clone was found once. The rearrangement joins TRBV5-3 to TRBJ2-7; 9 bases match TRBD1. TRBV5-3 is flagged as an ORF with uncertain function. The trim removed 4 bases at V and 6 bases at J, leaving 5 bases unmatched. The CDR3 has 13 amino acids. The CDR3 reads CARSGDRGTEQYF. The CDR3 DNA reads as TGTGCCAGAAGCGGAGACAGGGGGACCGAGCAGTACTTC.

The rearrangement joins TRBV6-5 to TRBJ1-6, with 10 bases aligning to TRBD1. V shed 6 bases, J shed 7 bases, and the junction held 0 bases outside the gene matches. This CDR3 has 13 amino acids. Germline CDR1 is MNHEY and CDR2 is SVGAGI. The CDR3 sequence is CASRGQGNSPLHF. CDR3 sequence (DNA): TGTGCCAGCAGGGGACAGGGGAATTCACCCCTCCACTTT.

The V and J genes are TRBV2 and TRBJ1-4; TRBD1 might be the D (6 bases). This CDR3 contains 12 residues. Germline V gives CDR1 SNHLY, CDR2 FYNNEI. V lost 8 bases, J lost 8 bases, and 12 bases lay in between. The CDR3 is CASRYTGEKLFF. For the CDR3, the DNA is TGTGCCAGCCGATACACAGGGGAAAAACTGTTTTTT.

The rearrangement joins TRBV10-2 to TRBJ1-5; perhaps TRBD1 as D (6 bases). This CDR3 is 13 amino acids long. V was shortened by 7 bases and J by 3 bases, with 10 bases between the two germline ends. CDR1 WSHSY and CDR2 SAAADI come from the germline V gene. CDR3 loop: CASTRDTNQPQHF. In DNA form, the CDR3 reads TGCGCCAGCACCCGGGACACCAATCAGCCCCAGCATTTT.

This chain links TRBV30 with TRBJ1-3; D ambiguous. This CDR3 is built from 14 residues. Germline values: CDR1 GTSNPN, CDR2 SVGIG (reference sequence). V was clipped by 1 base and J by 0 bases, with 7 bases between them. CDR3 nucleotide sequence: TGTGCCTGGAGTGCGGGGAGCTCTGGAAACACCATATATTTT. Protein sequence: CAWSAGSSGNTIYF.

The rearrangement uses TRBV6-1 and TRBJ1-4; D possibly corresponds to TRBD1 (5 bases). The CDR3 runs to 15 residues. V was cut by 2 bases and J by 3 bases, with 10 bases left in between. The germline V gene has CDR1 MNHNS and CDR2 SASEGT. The CDR3 here is CASSERGTANEKLFF. CDR3 sequence (DNA): TGTGCCAGCAGTGAAAGAGGGACTGCTAATGAAAAACTGTTTTTT.